This TCR beta chain was sequenced during a study of breast tumors, draining lymph nodes, adjacent tissues. Breast cancer patients provided tissue from their axillary draining lymph nodes. The CDR3 has 16 residues. Trimming stripped 7 bases from V and 7 bases from J, with 25 bases between. Germline V gene lookup returns CDR1 SGDLS and CDR2 YYNGEE. This clonotype was detected only once. The conserved phenylalanine or tryptophan is not found at the CDR3 terminus, so this likely reflects a read error. TCRdb independently ran MiXCR on the multiplex PCR reads; one entry per CDR3 protein. The top ten clones hold more than 1.3% of a sample with about 230,000 distinct CDR3 sequences, about 30% of them seen once.

The V call is TRBV9, the J call TRBJ2-3, with a tentative D call TRBD2 (7 bases). This receptor was taken from a female donor with breast cancer. Some clones in this sample may be carry-over from other donors' samples. Sequenced sample: axillary lymph node tissue. The CDR3 DNA follows: TGTGCCAGCTCACCAGCGGGACACCGCTCCCCCAATACGCAGTATTCT. This sequence encodes CASSPAGHRSPNTQYS.